This passage covers 21 T cell receptor beta chains from one sample sequenced in a study of blood T cell repertoires in COVID-19. The assay was immunoSEQ multiplex PCR, and TCRdb's table has in-frame clones only and misses some. The data show 150,000 to 200,000 clones, roughly nine tenths seen once. The sequenced sample was peripheral blood. These receptor sequences come from a man aged 18 to 29 who had recovered from COVID-19.

The V call is TRBV7-2, the J call TRBJ1-3; 7 bases agree with TRBD1. The V gene end was trimmed by 3 bases and the J gene end by 4 bases; junction bases not matched to a gene: 3. Germline CDR1 and CDR2: SGHTA and FQGNSA. The CDR3 extends over 14 amino acids. The CDR3 region has the DNA TGTGCCAGCAGCTTCGGGACAGAGGGAAACACCATATATTTT. It yields the protein CASSFGTEGNTIYF. Using reference TRBV7-2 and TRBJ1-3 for the parts outside the CDR3, the full variable domain is GAGVSQSPSNKVTEKGKDVELRCDPISGHTALYWYRQSLGQGLEFLIYFQGNSAPDKSGLPSDRFSAERTGGSVSTLTIQRTQQEDSAVYLCASSFGTEGNTIYFGEGSWLTVV.

The rearrangement joins TRBV12-3 or TRBV12-4 to TRBJ2-7; the D is unclear. Trimming took 2 bases from V and 4 from J, leaving 9 bases between them. The CDR3 is made up of 13 amino acids. The chain's CDR3 is CASSLTPLYEQYF. The CDR3 DNA reads TGTGCCAGCAGTTTAACCCCACTATACGAGCAGTACTTC.

The chain uses TRBV19 and TRBJ1-1, with no clear D. Trimming took off 3 bases at V and 4 bases at J, with 12 bases between the two ends. In germline, CDR1 is LNHDA, CDR2 SQIVND (reference sequence). The CDR3 runs to 14 residues. The CDR3 nucleotides are TGTGCCAGTAGTATCGGTGTGCGCGGCACTGAAGCTTTCTTT. This encodes CASSIGVRGTEAFF. Supplemented by reference TRBV19 and TRBJ1-1, the full variable domain reads DGGITQSPKYLFRKEGQNVTLSCEQNLNHDAMYWYRQDPGQGLRLIYYSQIVNDFQKGDIAEGYSVSREKKESFPLTVTSAQKNPTAFYLCASSIGVRGTEAFFGQGTRLTVV.

V and J are TRBV11-2 and TRBJ1-1, with D hard to call. The length of the CDR3 is 13 residues. Germline CDR1 is SGHAT and CDR2 is FQNNGV. Trimming shortened V by 1 base and J by 5 bases, and 8 bases separated the two germline ends. CDR3 in DNA: TGTGCCAGCAGCTTAGCCGAGGGAACTGAAGCTTTCTTT. It yields the protein CASSLAEGTEAFF. Based on the CDR3 plus reference TRBV11-2 and TRBJ1-1, the full variable domain is EAGVAQSPRYKIIEKRQSVAFWCNPISGHATLYWYQQILGQGPKLLIQFQNNGVVDDSQLPKDRFSAERLKGVDSTLKIQPAKLEDSAVYLCASSLAEGTEAFFGQGTRLTVV.

J is TRBJ1-3 and V is TRBV5-1; unclear D gene. CDR1 SGHRS and CDR2 YFSETQ come from the germline V gene. The CDR3 sequence is 15 residues long. Trimming cost V 2 bases and J 0 bases, with 9 bases left between them. CDR3 in amino acids: CASSLGGSSGNTIYF. The CDR3 DNA reads as TGCGCCAGCAGCTTAGGCGGGAGCTCTGGAAACACCATATATTTT.

The chain uses TRBV6-2 or TRBV6-3 and TRBJ2-1; TRBD2 might be the D (6 bases). Trimming removed 0 bases at V and 9 bases at J, with 15 bases between. Germline V gives CDR1 MNHEY, CDR2 SVGEGT. CDR3 length equals 15 residues. CDR3 in amino acids: CASSYSTGVMGEQFF. The CDR3 nucleotides read TGTGCCAGCAGTTACTCGACGGGGGTAATGGGTGAGCAGTTCTTC.

V usage is TRBV6-5 and J usage is TRBJ2-7; TRBD1 agrees at 7 bases. This CDR3 is built from 14 residues. The germline CDR1 and CDR2 sequences are MNHEY and SVGAGI. Trimming removed 4 bases from V and 0 bases from J; junction bases left unmatched: 3. The DNA for the CDR3 is TGTGCCAGCAGTTGGGGACAGAGCTCCTACGAGCAGTACTTC. This encodes CASSWGQSSYEQYF.

Details on this clone: Relative to the germline gene, one junction end is altered; a read error may explain this. This sequence joins TRBV6-2 or TRBV6-3 and TRBJ2-5, with TRBD2 matching 11 bases. The CDR3 loop spans 20 amino acids. The germline gives CDR1 MNHEY, CDR2 SVGEGT. CDR3 residues: CASSHSPGPSGRRGEETQYF. The CDR3 DNA sequence: TGTGCCAGCAGTCACTCTCCCGGGCCTAGCGGGAGGCGGGGAGAAGAGACCCAGTACTTC.

This chain joins TRBV18 and TRBJ2-7; 7 nucleotides agree with TRBD1. V gave up 4 bases and J gave up 7 bases; unmatched junction bases: 16. CDR3 length: 16 amino acids. Germline values: CDR1 KGHSH, CDR2 LQKENI. CDR3: CASSQNEPGPRGEQYF. The CDR3, as DNA: TGTGCCAGCTCACAAAACGAACCGGGACCCAGGGGGGAGCAGTACTTC. The full variable domain, completed using reference TRBV18 and TRBJ2-7, is NAGVMQNPRHLVRRRGQEARLRCSPMKGHSHVYWYRQLPEEGLKFMVYLQKENIIDESGMPKERFSAEFPKEGPSILRIQQVVRGDSAAYFCASSQNEPGPRGEQYFGPGTRLTVT.

The V and J genes are TRBV2 and TRBJ2-7; 10 nucleotides match TRBD2. This CDR3 is 12 amino acids long. The germline V gene encodes CDR1 SNHLY and CDR2 FYNNEI. Trimming removed 6 bases from V and 9 bases from J; junction bases left unmatched: 5. CDR3 protein: CASRGTSEVQYF. The CDR3 DNA reads TGTGCCAGCAGGGGGACTAGCGAAGTGCAGTACTTC.

The chain links TRBV19 to TRBJ1-2; D call uncertain. The ends were cut back, 3 bases at V and 5 bases at J, with 16 bases in the middle. The CDR3 has 15 amino acids. Germline CDR1 and CDR2: LNHDA and SQIVND (reference sequence). The CDR3 nucleotides are TGTGCCAGTAGTATCTCCCTTACAACGAATTATGGCTACACCTTC. Protein product: CASSISLTTNYGYTF.

This clone was recorded a few times. The chain employs TRBV29-1 and TRBJ2-3; D perhaps matches TRBD1 (7 bases). CDR3 size: 16 residues. The germline V gene has CDR1 SQVTM and CDR2 ANQGSEA. V was trimmed by 7 bases and J by 3 bases, leaving 23 bases between them. This chain's CDR3 is CSAASRRGRGTDTQYF. CDR3 nucleotide sequence: TGCAGCGCCGCTTCAAGGAGGGGGCGAGGGACAGATACGCAGTATTTT.

This clone has more than one count but fewer than ten. The chain combines TRBV5-6 with TRBJ1-1; a weak D match, TRBD1 (5 bases). This CDR3 spans 15 amino acids. In germline, CDR1 is SGHDT, CDR2 YYEEEE. Between the trimmed V and J ends, which lost 0 bases and 0 bases, there was a span of 9 bases. CDR3 nucleotide sequence: TGTGCCAGCAGCTTGGAGGGGCCAGTGAACACTGAAGCTTTCTTT. It translates to CASSLEGPVNTEAFF. The variable domain in full, completed from reference TRBV5-6 and TRBJ1-1, reads DAGVTQSPTHLIKTRGQQVTLRCSPKSGHDTVSWYQQALGQGPQFIFQYYEEEERQRGNFPDRFSGHQFPNYSSELNVNALLLGDSALYLCASSLEGPVNTEAFFGQGTRLTVV.

This chain joins TRBV25-1 and TRBJ1-2; 9 bases are a match to TRBD1. The CDR3 has 12 residues. The germline CDR1 and CDR2 sequences are MGHDK and SYGVNS. With V trimmed by 9 bases and J by 13 bases, 12 bases remained unmatched. CDR3 coding DNA: TGTGCCAGTACCGTTGAGACAGGGGGACTCACCTTC. Its translation is CASTVETGGLTF.

CDR3 DNA sequence: TGTGCCAGCAGTTACTTTACTAGCGGGCCCTACGAGCAGTACTTC. It yields the protein CASSYFTSGPYEQYF. The chain carries TRBV6-2 or TRBV6-3 and TRBJ2-7; 9 positions match TRBD2. The CDR3 has 15 residues. Germline CDR1 reads MNHEY; CDR2 reads SVGEGT. The junction had 3 bases not matched to a gene; V was cut back by 1 base and J by 2 bases.

The V call is TRBV3-1 (or the pseudogene TRBV3-2), the J call TRBJ2-1, with 7 bases fitting TRBD2. CDR3 length equals 16 residues. Germline lookup yields CDR1 LGHDT and CDR2 YNNKEL (reference sequence). The V gene end was trimmed by 0 bases and the J gene end by 7 bases; junction bases not matched to a gene: 9. The CDR3 sequence: CASSQDRLASLNEQFF. In nucleotides, the CDR3 is TGTGCCAGCAGCCAAGATAGACTAGCCTCCTTAAATGAGCAGTTCTTC.

This sequence joins TRBV9 and TRBJ1-5; 7 bases line up with TRBD1. Per germline, CDR1 SGDLS and CDR2 YYNGEE. V shed 0 bases, J shed 3 bases, and the junction held 3 bases outside the gene matches. The CDR3 spans 15 residues. DNA for the CDR3: TGTGCCAGCAGCGTAGGACAGGGTTTCAATCAGCCCCAGCATTTT. Its protein product is CASSVGQGFNQPQHF.

CDR3 sequence (DNA): TGTGCCAGCAGCCTACCGGGACAGGATAACTATGGCTACACCTTC. It codes for CASSLPGQDNYGYTF. The rearrangement links TRBV3-1 (or the pseudogene TRBV3-2) to TRBJ1-2; 8 bases fit TRBD1. CDR3 length: 15 residues. The germline V gene encodes CDR1 LGHDT and CDR2 YNNKEL (reference sequence). V lost 4 bases and J lost 1; bases outside the gene matches: 5.

This sequence joins TRBV9 and TRBJ1-2, with D perhaps matching TRBD1 (5 bases). The CDR3 has 14 residues. Germline V gene data show CDR1 as SGDLS and CDR2 as YYNGEE. Trimming removed 3 bases from V and 2 bases from J, with 11 bases in between. The DNA for the CDR3 is TGTGCCAGCAGCGATCTGGCAGGGAACTATGGCTACACCTTC. This encodes CASSDLAGNYGYTF.

This chain links TRBV19 with TRBJ2-3, with 10 bases lining up with TRBD2. CDR1 is LNHDA and CDR2 is SQIVND in the germline V gene (reference sequence). The ends lost 1 base at V and 6 bases at J; junction bases unmatched: 13. The CDR3 has 18 residues. DNA of the CDR3: TGTGCCAGTAGTATAGCCCGAGGACTAGCGGTAGCAGGGGATACGCAGTATTTT. Residues: CASSIARGLAVAGDTQYF.

V gene TRBV7-9 combines with J gene TRBJ2-3; 10 nucleotides agree with TRBD2. V trimming: 5 bases; J trimming: 1 base; junction bases outside the gene matches: 6. This CDR3 has 16 residues. The germline V gene encodes CDR1 SEHNR and CDR2 FQNEAQ (reference sequence). The CDR3 DNA reads TGTGCCAGCAGCCGCCCCGGGACTAGCGGCACAGATACGCAGTATTTT. This sequence encodes CASSRPGTSGTDTQYF.